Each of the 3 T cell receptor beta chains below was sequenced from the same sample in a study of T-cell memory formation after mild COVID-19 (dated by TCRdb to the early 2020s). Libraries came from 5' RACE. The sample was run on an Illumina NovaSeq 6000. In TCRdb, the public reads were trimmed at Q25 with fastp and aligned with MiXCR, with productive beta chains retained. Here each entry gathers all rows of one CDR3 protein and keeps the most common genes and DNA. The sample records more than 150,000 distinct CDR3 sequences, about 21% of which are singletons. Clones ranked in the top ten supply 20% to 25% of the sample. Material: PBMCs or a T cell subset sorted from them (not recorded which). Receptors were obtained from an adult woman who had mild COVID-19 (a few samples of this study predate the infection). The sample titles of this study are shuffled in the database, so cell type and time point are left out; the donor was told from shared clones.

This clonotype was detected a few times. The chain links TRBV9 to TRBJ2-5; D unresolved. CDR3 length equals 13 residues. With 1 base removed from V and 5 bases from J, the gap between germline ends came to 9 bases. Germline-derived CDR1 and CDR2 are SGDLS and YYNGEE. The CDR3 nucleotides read TGTGCCAGCAGCGTAATACCGACGGAGACCCAGTACTTC. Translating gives CASSVIPTETQYF.

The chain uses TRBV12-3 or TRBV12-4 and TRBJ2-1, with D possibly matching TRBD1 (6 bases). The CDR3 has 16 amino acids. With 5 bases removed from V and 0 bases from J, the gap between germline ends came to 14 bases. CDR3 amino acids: CASSIDRSSSYNEQFF. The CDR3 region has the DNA TGTGCCAGCAGTATAGACAGGTCGAGCTCCTACAATGAGCAGTTCTTC.

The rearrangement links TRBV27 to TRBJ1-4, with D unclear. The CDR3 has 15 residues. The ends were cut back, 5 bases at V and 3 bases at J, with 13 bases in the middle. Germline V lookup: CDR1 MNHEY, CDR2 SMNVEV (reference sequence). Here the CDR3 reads CASSPYRWANEKLFF. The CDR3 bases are TGTGCCAGCAGTCCGTACAGATGGGCTAATGAAAAACTGTTTTTT.